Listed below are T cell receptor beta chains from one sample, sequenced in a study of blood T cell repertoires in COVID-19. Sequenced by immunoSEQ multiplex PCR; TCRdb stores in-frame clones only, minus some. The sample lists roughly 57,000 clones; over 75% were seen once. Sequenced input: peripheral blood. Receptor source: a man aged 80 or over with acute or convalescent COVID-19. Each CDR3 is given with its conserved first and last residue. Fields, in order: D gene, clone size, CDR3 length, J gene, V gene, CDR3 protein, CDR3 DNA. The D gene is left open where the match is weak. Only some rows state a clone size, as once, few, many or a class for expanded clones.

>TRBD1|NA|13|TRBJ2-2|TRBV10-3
CAISGTGVGELFF
TGTGCCATCAGTGGAACAGGGGTAGGGGAGCTGTTTTTT
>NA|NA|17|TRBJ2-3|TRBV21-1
CASSFRLAGGAADTQYF
TGTGCCAGCAGCTTCCGACTAGCGGGGGGGGCCGCAGATACGCAGTATTTT
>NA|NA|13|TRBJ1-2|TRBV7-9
CASSSRDTYGYTF
TGTGCCAGCAGCTCTAGGGACACCTATGGCTACACCTTC
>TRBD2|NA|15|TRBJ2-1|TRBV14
CASSKLAGGWNEQFF
TGTGCCAGCAGTAAACTAGCGGGGGGGTGGAATGAGCAGTTCTTC
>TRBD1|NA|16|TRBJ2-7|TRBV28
CASSSAAGGPSYEQYF
TGTGCCAGCAGTTCCGCCGCAGGGGGTCCTTCCTACGAGCAGTACTTC
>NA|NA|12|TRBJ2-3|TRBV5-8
CASSSQADTQYF
TGTGCCAGCAGCTCGCAGGCAGATACGCAGTATTTT
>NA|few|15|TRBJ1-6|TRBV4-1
CASSDGPRGGSPLHF
TGCGCCAGCAGCGACGGGCCGCGAGGAGGTTCACCCCTCCACTTT
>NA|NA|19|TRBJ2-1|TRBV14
CASSPIQNRRSPLYNEQFF
TGTGCCAGCAGCCCGATACAGAACCGACGCAGCCCCCTTTACAATGAGCAGTTCTTC
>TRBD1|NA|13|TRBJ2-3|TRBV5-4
CASRGQGADTQYF
TGTGCCAGCCGCGGACAGGGGGCAGATACGCAGTATTTT
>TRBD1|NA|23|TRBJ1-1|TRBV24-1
CATSDSTLGTGWTPTLGGAEAFF
TGTGCCACCAGTGACTCAACACTCGGGACAGGGTGGACTCCAACATTGGGAGGGGCTGAAGCTTTCTTT
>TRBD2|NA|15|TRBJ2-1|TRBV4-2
CASTALAGGLNEQFF
TGTGCCAGCACCGCACTAGCGGGGGGCCTCAATGAGCAGTTCTTC
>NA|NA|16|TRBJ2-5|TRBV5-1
CASSLGRGSPGETQYF
TGCGCCAGCAGCTTGGGGCGGGGCAGCCCCGGGGAGACCCAGTACTTC
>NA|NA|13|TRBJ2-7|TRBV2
CASSERARNEQYF
TGTGCCAGCAGTGAGAGGGCCAGGAACGAGCAGTACTTC
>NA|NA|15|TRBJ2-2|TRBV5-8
CASNPERQGTGELFF
TGTGCCAGCAACCCCGAAAGGCAGGGCACCGGGGAGCTGTTTTTT
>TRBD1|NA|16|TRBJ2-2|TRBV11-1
CASSLLGQGNTGELFF
TGTGCCAGCAGCTTACTAGGACAGGGGAACACCGGGGAGCTGTTTTTT
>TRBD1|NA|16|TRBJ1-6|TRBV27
CASSLKTGPSGSPLHF
TGTGCCAGCAGTCTCAAGACAGGGCCATCGGGCTCACCCCTCCACTTT